This TCR beta chain emerged from a study of blood T cells in healthy people across ages (dated by TCRdb to 2014 to 2015). Regarding the complete study: Template switching captured roughly one uniquely barcoded TCR beta cDNA molecule per two T cells in model experiments. To track age-related changes in TCR beta repertoire diversity, the study relied on deep sequencing normalized with unique cDNA molecular identifiers. The donors were split into four age groups: young (average around 15 years), middle-aged (about 40), aged (more than 60) and long-lived (roughly 86). To avoid experimental bias, donors of different ages were spread randomly across the sequencing lanes. The study analyzed two additional independent replicas of 1 million unique cDNA reads from the same blood draw for two donors, one aged 18 to 30 and one aged 80 or older. Findings and caveats that apply to the study as a whole: Since profiling was done on bulk unsorted PBMCs, naive and antigen-experienced compartments could not be conclusively compared. Compared with the aged group, the long-lived group had more naive CD4+ T cells, fewer expanded clones and increased TCR diversity, suggesting age selection. Observed TCR beta diversity per million T cells fell roughly linearly with age, and a significant reduction was already apparent by age approximately 41. The CMV infection status of donors was not known, potentially confounding age-related changes in expanded clonotypes. Total diversity estimates from one million sequenced T cells were considered lower bounds and underestimates. The percentage of naive T cells measured by flow cytometry correlated strongly with observed TCR beta diversity.

The donors were a few dozen Caucasian individuals from Russia, aged roughly 6 to 100 years, who were systemically healthy. Each donor gave about 11 milliliters of peripheral blood, drawn into EDTA-treated Vacutainer tubes. Ficoll-Paque density-gradient centrifugation was used to isolate PBMCs, with at least 7 million per sample. Trizol reagent was used to extract total RNA from PBMCs, with at least 6 micrograms per sample. Naive CD45RAhigh/CD27high T cell percentages were measured by flow cytometry on a PBMC aliquot from every donor. Details on this clonotype: The specificity of this receptor is unknown. No much larger clone is present one base from it, and per-base qualities are unavailable.

From the cysteine up to the phenylalanine, the CDR3 has a length of 14 residues. The entry retains the CDR3 DNA only, 42 bases that are in frame from base 1. Cut back by 5 bases and 5 bases, the V and J ends lie 15 bases apart. Looking up the germline V gene (reference sequence) yields CDR1 LNHNV and CDR2 YYDKDF. The library relied on 5' RACE. Sequencing instrument: Illumina HiSeq 2500. The second PCR ran for roughly 7 to 12 cycles and used a J-beta primer mix along with a sample-barcoded 5' primer. A template-switch 5' adaptor carrying 12 random nucleotides introduced a unique molecular identifier onto each TCR beta cDNA molecule. At least 2.5 million CDR3-containing paired-end reads were obtained from each sample. First-strand cDNA synthesis was performed from all RNA using the Mint cDNA synthesis kit, with priming by a TRBC-specific oligonucleotide. All cDNA was treated with uracil-DNA glycosylase and then went through a first 18-cycle PCR with the universal primers M1SS and BC2_uni_R. Concerning the study's data processing: For normalization, 1 million high-quality reads, each with a distinct molecular identifier, were randomly selected from each sample. Instead of being binned into consensus sequences, reads with shared molecular identifiers were discarded. MiTCR, with a Q25 quality threshold and the strictest error-elimination algorithm, was used for CDR3 identification, clonotype clustering and error correction. A nonparametric unseen species model using Euler transformation provided a lower-bound estimate of total TCR beta diversity. Through fastp at Q25 and MiXCR, TCRdb rebuilt clones from the public reads, retaining in-frame beta chains. Here each entry gathers all rows of one CDR3 protein and keeps the most common genes and DNA. The V and J calls were not made by the authors but by TCRdb's processing. Here the sample has about 620,000 distinct CDR3 sequences; around 20% occur a single time. The top ten clones comprise roughly 3.4% of the sample.

The sequenced sample consisted of blood. The chain uses TRBV15 and TRBJ2-5; the D segment cannot be called with confidence. The sequence was obtained from a man between 70 and 80 years old in good health. In nucleotides, the sequence is TGTGCCACCAGCTCGCCCTCGTCGGTCGAGACCCAGTACTTC. The encoded protein is CATSSPSSVETQYF.